This T cell receptor beta chain was found in a study of T-cell reconstitution after alpha-beta-depleted transplantation in children. Study-level findings and limits: The authors attributed T-cell counts and diversity one year after transplant mostly to newly produced T cells.

Note on this clonotype: Its antigen is unidentified.

Unique molecular identifiers were used in preparing the TCRbeta library. From the PCR reads, TCRdb called clonotypes with MiXCR, one entry per CDR3 protein. This table holds some 300,000 distinct CDR3 sequences, approximately 7.3% found once. The CDR3 totals 14 residues. Germline V CDR1 and CDR2: SGHAT, FQNNGV. V dropped 5 bases and J dropped 5; count of bases not matched to a gene: 8. The TCR comes from a female patient aged 2-10 years who had a stem cell transplant for Fanconi anemia, so the T cells may come from the graft donor. This chain links TRBV11-2 with TRBJ2-5; TRBD1 aligns across 7 bases. The sample here was peripheral blood, taken 360 days after TCRalphabeta/CD19-depleted stem cell transplant. The CDR3 region has the DNA TGTGCCAGCAGCCCGATTAGAGGGGGCGAGACCCAGTACTTC. It translates to CASSPIRGGETQYF.